This T cell receptor (beta chain) came from a study of cytomegalovirus exposure and HLA in healthy donors. Healthy individuals who donated bone marrow served as the donors. 60 Vbeta and 13 Jbeta primers were used in PCR. Assay used: immunoSEQ multiplex PCR; TCRdb lists only in-frame clones, some missing. Counted here are about 140,000 clones, 61% occurring once; the ten biggest clones make up about 1.8%. The clonotype comes from a male donor in good health and CMV-seronegative. Input material: PBMCs.

The DNA of the CDR3 is TGTGCCAGCAGCGTAGGGTTGAGCTCCTACGAGCAGTACTTC. Encoded protein: CASSVGLSSYEQYF. The rearrangement uses TRBV9 and TRBJ2-7; D unclear. The V gene's germline CDR1 is SGDLS and CDR2 YYNGEE. The CDR3 is made up of 14 amino acids. The V end lost 0 bases, the J end lost 0 bases, and 7 bases lay between the germline ends.